The source of this T cell receptor beta chain is a study of blood T cell repertoires in COVID-19. Study in general: Nucleic acid was either cDNA or gDNA, and it came from T cells, B-cell-depleted T cells, or PBMCs.

Under the authors' procedure: Quantification of nucleated cells was approximated via reference gene primer amplification. The repertoire was sequenced with immunoSEQ multiplex PCR; TCRdb's copy has only in-frame clones and lacks some. That table is the source of V, J and clone size, and D and trimming were worked out from the DNA. The sample lists some 320,000 clones; 89% were seen once. The CDR3 runs 16 residues. The V and J ends lost 5 bases and 2 bases respectively, with 16 bases between them. Per germline, CDR1 SGHNT and CDR2 YENEEA. The age range of participants was roughly 18 to 90 years, with residence in about two dozen US areas.

Sequenced material: PBMCs or T cells enriched from blood (not recorded which). J is TRBJ2-1 and V is TRBV11-3; possible D gene TRBD1, 7 bases. The sequence came from a man between 60 and 75 years old who had recovered from COVID-19. The CDR3 DNA is TGTGCCAGCAGCCCCCAAGGGGGGACAGCCTACAATGAGCAGTTCTTC. This translates into CASSPQGGTAYNEQFF.